A selection of T cell receptor beta chains follows, all from one sample in a study of T cells in Graves' hyperthyroidism and ophthalmopathy. TCRdb redid the calling of the multiplex PCR reads with MiXCR, one entry per CDR3 protein. Here the sample spans under 350,000 distinct CDR3 sequences, approximately 15% being singletons. Sample: blood. The receptors shown here come from a woman in her sixties with Graves' ophthalmopathy. Each CDR3 is given with its conserved first and last residue. The D gene is left open where the match is weak. Rows give clone size only sometimes, using once, few, many, or a class for an expanded clone.

CDR3 length,clone size,D gene,V gene,CDR3 protein
15,many,-,TRBV14,CASSQDWHSSYEQYF
15,many,-,TRBV11-2,CASSVGNGFTDTQYF
14,many,-,TRBV18,CASSPSGGNTEAFF
15,many,-,TRBV20-1,CSASWIGRWGDTQYF
13,few,-,TRBV11-3,CASSFNYHNEQFF
14,many,-,TRBV6-1,CASRSLGSYNEQFF
15,few,-,TRBV5-4,CASSLDPGGNYGYTF
15,many,-,TRBV11-3,CASSGSTGGPDTQYF
13,many,-,TRBV12-3/TRBV12-4,CASSTGPREPQHF
18,few,-,TRBV3-1,CASSLRGAGRGSTDTQYF
13,few,-,TRBV12-5,CASGSGGGGEQYF
14,many,-,TRBV6-1,CASSEAGGRNIQYF
14,-,TRBD2,TRBV4-2,CASSLWTSGSEQFF
20,many,TRBD2,TRBV11-2,CASSLRGQLGLAGGPQTQYF
15,-,-,TRBV27,CASSLYRPGQETQYF
13,-,-,TRBV5-1,CASARQLQETQYF
15,-,-,TRBV20-1,CSPYGGDSYNSPLHF
16,few,-,TRBV4-1,CASSPGDRGAGQPQHF
16,-,-,TRBV5-4,CASSPRPTWDTDTQYF
15,many,-,TRBV7-2,CASSLGIAYTDTQYF
15,-,-,TRBV7-2,CASSLAGAGHNEQFF
14,many,TRBD1,TRBV24-1,CATSIGGAGQPQHF
14,many,-,TRBV12-3/TRBV12-4,CASSLGQGMSPLHF
14,-,-,TRBV5-4,CASSPGLVNTEAFF
14,many,-,TRBV2,CASSVPGAGETQYF
14,-,-,TRBV20-1,CSATPTSQGSSAFF
12,few,TRBD1,TRBV20-1,CSLGQGNQPQHF
14,few,-,TRBV6-1,CASVLHSLNEKLFF
14,many,-,TRBV18,CASSPLEPRDEQYF
15,-,-,TRBV12-3/TRBV12-4,CAGSIHTGPSTEAFF
15,many,-,TRBV18,CASSRGRGSTDTQYF
13,few,TRBD2,TRBV4-2,CASSQGTRTEQFF
14,many,-,TRBV7-2,CASSLARLGDGYTF
12,many,-,TRBV18,CASSPGGWTQYF
19,-,-,TRBV6-1,CASNLSRDGVRSMNTEAFF